The text below deals with one TCR beta chain. These data come from a study of identical twins. Using its own MiXCR run on the 5' RACE reads, TCRdb lists one record per CDR3 protein. In the table there are roughly 1,500,000 distinct CDR3 sequences, roughly a third of which are singletons. V was cut by 3 bases and J by 4 bases, with 9 bases left in between. Per the germline V gene, CDR1 is DFQATT and CDR2 is SNEGSKA (reference sequence). This CDR3 has 12 residues. The sequence came from a newborn girl in good health. The chain has TRBV20-1 and TRBJ2-5; D is possibly TRBD1 (6 bases). Sequencing was carried out using cord blood. In DNA, the CDR3 is TGCAGTGCTAGGGGGGCCAGAGAGACCCAGTACTTC. Its protein is CSARGARETQYF.